This paragraph covers one T cell receptor (beta chain) sequence. These data are taken from a study of blood T cell repertoires in COVID-19. Whole-study context: Whether acute or convalescent, the COVID-19 samples came from the United States, Italy and Spain. PBMCs, B-cell-depleted T cells, or T cells were the source of the cDNA or gDNA that made up the material.

Trimming stripped 2 bases from V and 1 base from J, with 15 bases between. The CDR3 extends over 16 amino acids. CDR1 and CDR2 (germline): MNHEY, SMNVEV (reference sequence). As handled by the study authors: Reference gene primer amplification gave estimated nucleated cell counts. Some clones are missing from TCRdb's copy, which holds only in-frame ones; the method was immunoSEQ multiplex PCR. That table is the source of V, J and clone size, and D and trimming were worked out from the DNA. This sample yields roughly 62,000 clones, of which roughly 86% are seen a single time; approximately 0.93% belongs to the top ten.

V is TRBV27 and J is TRBJ2-7, with D uncertain. This clonotype originated in a man aged 65 to 79 with acute or convalescent COVID-19. Material: peripheral blood. The CDR3 nucleotides are TGTGCCAGCAGTTTAGGGCCCCCAGGTGGGTCCTACGAGCAGTACTTC. Its protein product is CASSLGPPGGSYEQYF.